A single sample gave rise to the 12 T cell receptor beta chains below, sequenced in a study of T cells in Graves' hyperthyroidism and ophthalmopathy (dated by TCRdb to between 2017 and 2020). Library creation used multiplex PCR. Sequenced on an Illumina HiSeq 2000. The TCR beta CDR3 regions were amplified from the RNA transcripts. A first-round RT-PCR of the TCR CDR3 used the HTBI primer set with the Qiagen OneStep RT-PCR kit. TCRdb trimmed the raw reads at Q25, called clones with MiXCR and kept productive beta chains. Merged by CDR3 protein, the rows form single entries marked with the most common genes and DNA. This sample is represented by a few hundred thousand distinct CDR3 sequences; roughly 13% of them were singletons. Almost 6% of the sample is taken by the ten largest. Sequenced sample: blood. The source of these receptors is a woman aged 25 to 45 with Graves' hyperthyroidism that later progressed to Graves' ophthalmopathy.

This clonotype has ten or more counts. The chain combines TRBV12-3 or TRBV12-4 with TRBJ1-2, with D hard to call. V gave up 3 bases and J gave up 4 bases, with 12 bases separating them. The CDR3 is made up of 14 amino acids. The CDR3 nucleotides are TGTGCCAGCAGTTTGACACAATCATCCTATGGCTACACCTTC. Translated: CASSLTQSSYGYTF.

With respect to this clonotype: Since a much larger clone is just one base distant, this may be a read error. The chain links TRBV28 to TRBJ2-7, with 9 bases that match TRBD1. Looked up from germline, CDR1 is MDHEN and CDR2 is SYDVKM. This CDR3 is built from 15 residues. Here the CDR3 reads CTSSLRTGAVYEQYF. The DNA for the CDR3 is TGTACCAGCAGTTTAAGGACAGGGGCCGTCTACGAGCAGTACTTC.

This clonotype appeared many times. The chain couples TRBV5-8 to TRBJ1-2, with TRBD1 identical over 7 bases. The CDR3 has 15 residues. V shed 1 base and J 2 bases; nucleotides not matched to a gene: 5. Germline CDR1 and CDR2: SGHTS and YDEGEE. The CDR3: CASSLRDRLNYGYTF. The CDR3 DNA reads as TGTGCCAGCAGCTTGCGGGACAGATTAAACTATGGCTACACCTTC.

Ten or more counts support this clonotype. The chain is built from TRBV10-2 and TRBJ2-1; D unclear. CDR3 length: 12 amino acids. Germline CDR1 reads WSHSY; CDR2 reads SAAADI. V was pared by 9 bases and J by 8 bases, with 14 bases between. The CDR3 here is CASQDALDEQFF. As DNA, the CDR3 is TGCGCCAGTCAGGACGCGTTGGATGAGCAGTTCTTC.

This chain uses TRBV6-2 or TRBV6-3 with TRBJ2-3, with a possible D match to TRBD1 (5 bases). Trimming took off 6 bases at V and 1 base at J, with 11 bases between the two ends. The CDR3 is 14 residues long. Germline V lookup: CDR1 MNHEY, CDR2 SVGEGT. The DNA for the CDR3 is TGTGCCAGCAGCCGCGGACACCGCACAGATACGCAGTATTTT. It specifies CASSRGHRTDTQYF.

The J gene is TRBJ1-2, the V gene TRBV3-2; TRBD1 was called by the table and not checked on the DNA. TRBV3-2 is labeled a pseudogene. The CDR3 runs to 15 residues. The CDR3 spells CASSPWTGYYYGYTF. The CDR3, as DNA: TGTGCCAGCAGTCCTTGGACAGGGTATTACTATGGCTACACCTTC.

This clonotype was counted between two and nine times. The CDR3 DNA is TGTGCCAGCAGCCAGGGACAGGGGGTGGACGAGCAGTACTTC. The encoded protein is CASSQGQGVDEQYF. The rearrangement uses TRBV7-6 and TRBJ2-7, with TRBD1 matching 11 bases. After removal of 5 bases from V and 5 bases from J, the junction contained 5 bases not matched to a gene. Germline loops: CDR1 SGHVS, CDR2 FNYEAQ. The CDR3 loop spans 14 amino acids.

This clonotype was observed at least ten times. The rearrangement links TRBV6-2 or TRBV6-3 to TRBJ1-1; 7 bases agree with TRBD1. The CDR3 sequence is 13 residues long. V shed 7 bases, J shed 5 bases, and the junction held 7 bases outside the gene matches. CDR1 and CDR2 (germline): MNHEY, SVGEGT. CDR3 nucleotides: TGTGCCAGCACCCAGACAGGGCGGACTGAAGCTTTCTTT. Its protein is CASTQTGRTEAFF.

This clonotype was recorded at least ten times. The CDR3 sequence: CASSLSLSGRGRTDTQYF. CDR3 sequence (DNA): TGTGCCAGCAGCTTAAGCCTTAGCGGGAGGGGTCGGACAGATACGCAGTATTTT. The chain couples TRBV11-3 to TRBJ2-3; 11 bases match TRBD2. This CDR3 comprises 18 residues. Germline V gene data show CDR1 as SGHNT and CDR2 as YENEEA. V shed 2 bases and J 3 bases; nucleotides not matched to a gene: 10.

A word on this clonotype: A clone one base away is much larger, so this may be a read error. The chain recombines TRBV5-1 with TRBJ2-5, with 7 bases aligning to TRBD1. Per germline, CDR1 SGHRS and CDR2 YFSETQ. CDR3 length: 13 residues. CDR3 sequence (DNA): TGCGCCAGCAGCTCGGACAGGAGAGAGACCCAGCACTTC. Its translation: CASSSDRRETQHF.

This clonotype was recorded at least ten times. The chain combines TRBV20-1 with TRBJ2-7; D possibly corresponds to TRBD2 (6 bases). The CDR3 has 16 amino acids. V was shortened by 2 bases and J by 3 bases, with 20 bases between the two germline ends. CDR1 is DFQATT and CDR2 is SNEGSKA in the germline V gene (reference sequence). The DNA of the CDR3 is TGCAGTGCTAGACCAGATGCGGGACCCCCTCTCTACGAGCAGTACTTC. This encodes CSARPDAGPPLYEQYF.

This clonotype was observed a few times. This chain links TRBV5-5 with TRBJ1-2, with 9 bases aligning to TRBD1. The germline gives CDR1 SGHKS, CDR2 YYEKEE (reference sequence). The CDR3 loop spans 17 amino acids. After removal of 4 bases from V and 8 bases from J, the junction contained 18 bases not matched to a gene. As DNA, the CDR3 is TGTGCCAGCAGCCCGGATCCGGGACAGGGAAGTTTGGGAGGCTACACCTTC. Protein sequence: CASSPDPGQGSLGGYTF.